Listed below are T cell receptor beta chains from one sample, sequenced in a study of response to subunit inactivated influenza vaccine. TCRdb ran MiXCR on the RT-PCR reads and lists one entry per CDR3 protein. This table has some 640,000 distinct CDR3 sequences, about 15% appearing once. This specimen consisted of PBMCs from blood, obtained about 14 days before vaccination. Receptors originate from a man in his fifties who received an inactivated influenza vaccine. Both conserved end residues are part of each CDR3. Fields, in order: D gene, V gene, J gene, clone size, CDR3 protein, CDR3 DNA. D genes are given only for firm matches. Expanded clones are given a class, and other clones once, few, many or no size at all.

-	TRBV7-9	TRBJ1-6	few	CASSGNNSPLHF	TGTGCCAGCAGCGGCAATAATTCACCCCTCCACTTT
-	TRBV7-2	TRBJ2-3	-	CATRRDFHTDTQYF	TGTGCCACCCGCCGGGACTTCCACACAGATACGCAGTATTTT
-	TRBV7-8	TRBJ2-2	-	CASSLVSSVSNTGELFF	TGTGCCAGCAGCTTAGTCTCCTCCGTATCGAACACCGGGGAGCTGTTTTTT
-	TRBV20-1	TRBJ1-1	-	CSAREMGIYTEAFF	TGCAGTGCTAGAGAAATGGGCATTTACACTGAAGCTTTCTTT
-	TRBV29-1	TRBJ1-1	few	CSAARRVDTEAFF	TGCAGCGCCGCGCGACGGGTGGACACTGAAGCTTTCTTT
TRBD2	TRBV5-6	TRBJ2-3	few	CASSSTPAGEDTDTQYF	TGTGCCAGCAGCTCCACCCCAGCGGGAGAAGACACAGATACGCAGTATTTT
TRBD1	TRBV7-9	TRBJ1-1	-	CASSPGGIMNTEAFF	TGTGCCAGCAGCCCAGGGGGTATCATGAACACTGAAGCTTTCTTT
TRBD1	TRBV15	TRBJ2-7	few	CATSRRPGQGYEQYF	TGTGCCACCAGCAGACGGCCGGGACAGGGCTACGAGCAGTACTTC
-	TRBV27	TRBJ2-6	-	CASSFGLDSSGANVLTF	TGTGCCAGCAGTTTTGGCCTCGACAGCTCTGGGGCCAACGTCCTGACTTTC
-	TRBV6-1	TRBJ1-5	-	CASRAGNQPQHF	TGTGCCAGCAGGGCTGGCAATCAGCCCCAGCATTTT
TRBD1	TRBV18	TRBJ2-7	-	CASSLQGAGTYEQYF	TGTGCCAGCTCACTCCAGGGGGCTGGAACCTACGAGCAGTACTTC
-	TRBV20-1	TRBJ1-2	few	CSASIRGISGYTF	TGCAGCGCTAGTATTAGGGGGATTTCTGGCTACACCTTC
TRBD1	TRBV28	TRBJ2-7	-	CASTTLAGTGGSEQYF	TGTGCCAGCACCACCCTCGCCGGGACAGGGGGCTCCGAGCAGTACTTC
-	TRBV20-1	TRBJ2-1	-	CSSYTDWGDEQFF	TGCAGTAGCTATACTGACTGGGGCGATGAGCAGTTCTTC
TRBD2	TRBV27	TRBJ2-1	-	CASSFRLAGGQGEQFF	TGTGCCAGCAGTTTCCGACTAGCGGGAGGTCAGGGTGAGCAGTTCTTC
-	TRBV29-1	TRBJ1-5	many	CSVDYPKIHGPGQPQHF	TGCAGCGTTGACTATCCCAAAATTCACGGACCAGGGCAGCCCCAGCATTTT
-	TRBV10-3	TRBJ2-5	-	CAISRSSGRNRLETQYF	TGTGCCATCAGTCGATCCTCGGGACGCAATCGGTTAGAGACCCAGTACTTC
-	TRBV15	TRBJ2-7	-	CATSSWGSEQYF	TGTGCCACCAGCTCGTGGGGGAGCGAGCAGTACTTC
-	TRBV4-3	TRBJ2-4	-	CASSQVTDHPNIQYF	TGCGCCAGCAGCCAAGTGACAGACCACCCAAACATTCAGTACTTC
TRBD2	TRBV10-3	TRBJ2-3	few	CAISDSGLAADTQYF	TGTGCCATCAGTGACTCCGGACTAGCTGCAGATACGCAGTATTTT
-	TRBV30	TRBJ1-1	-	CAWSAGKAEAFF	TGTGCCTGGAGTGCCGGGAAGGCTGAAGCTTTCTTT
TRBD1	TRBV20-1	TRBJ2-7	few	CSASGTGYSYEQYF	TGCAGTGCTAGCGGGACAGGGTACTCCTACGAGCAGTACTTC
-	TRBV4-3	TRBJ2-3	-	CASSPQVGGIADTQYF	TGCGCCAGCAGCCCCCAAGTCGGCGGGATCGCAGATACGCAGTATTTT
TRBD1	TRBV7-2	TRBJ2-7	few	CASSLVGTGGVSYEQYF	TGTGCCAGCAGCTTAGTTGGGACAGGTGGGGTTAGCTACGAGCAGTACTTC